This T cell receptor (beta chain) was sequenced during a study of vaccination and CD4 T cells after COVID-19 (dated by TCRdb to the early 2020s). In the study overall: SARS-CoV-2 positivity had been established in the convalescent patients by nasal swab PCR, and mild disease was recorded in some 10 of these patients and severe disease in one. Each participant got two doses of either the Pfizer-BioNTech BNT162b2 vaccine (n=8) or the Moderna mRNA-1273 vaccine (n=2). The time from the second vaccine dose to post-vaccine blood sampling had a median of roughly 79 days and ranged from about 14 to 241 days. Six males and four females were included in the convalescent cohort, with two Hispanic individuals, seven Caucasians, two Asians and one multiracial person represented. The cultures were stimulated with overlapping spike peptide pools from SARS-CoV-2 and from the common cold coronaviruses HCoV-NL63, HCoV-OC43 and HCoV-229E. Post-COVID blood samples were collected from convalescent patients a median of around 96 days after diagnosis, with a range of roughly 30 to 161 days. Control cultures used a CEFX viral epitope pool as positive control, an HIV-1 Nef peptide pool as negative control, or no peptide. In ten to eleven COVID-19 convalescent patients and a handful of infection-naive healthy vaccine recipients, the spike-specific CD4+ TCR repertoire before mRNA vaccination was compared with the repertoire after mRNA vaccination.

Preparation of the library involved PCR. DNA from cultured CD4+ T cells was subjected to TCR sequencing with the Oncomine TCR Beta short-read assay at the Johns Hopkins FTIC core. Genomic DNA was extracted from the cultured CD4+ T cells with the QIAamp micro DNA kit. Oncomine TCR Beta libraries from cultured CD4+ T cells were pooled using unique dual indexes and sequenced on an Illumina iSeq 100. The study's own analysis went as follows. Non-productive sequences were removed, and CDR3s not starting with C, not ending with F or W, or shorter than 7 amino acids were discarded. The MANAFEST web application identified antigen-specific clonotypes by comparing peptide-stimulated wells against reference wells and other culture wells. For a clone to be called positive, the clone needed an FDR below 0.05, an odds ratio above 5, and a productive frequency above 0.1% in at least two of three replicate wells. Cross-reactive clonotypes were defined as significantly expanded in both SARS-CoV-2 spike wells and at least one common cold coronavirus spike condition. Levenshtein distances (stringdist) and unrooted phylogenetic trees (ape) in R version 3.6.1 were used to assess CDR3 homology. The public reads were quality trimmed at Q25 with fastp and then assembled into clones with MiXCR by TCRdb, keeping productive beta chains. Here each entry gathers all rows of one CDR3 protein and keeps the most common genes and DNA. The V and J calls were not made by the authors but by TCRdb's processing. Across this sample there are around 5,000 distinct CDR3 sequences, with over 25% seen only once. Around 24% of the sample goes to the ten largest clones.

Relative to germline, V is 4 bases shorter and J is 2 bases shorter, with 6 bases between their ends. The germline V gene supplies CDR1 SGHTA and CDR2 FQGNSA. Its CDR3 holds 12 amino acids, cysteine through phenylalanine. CDR3 DNA is the only sequence kept; it has 36 bases, read in frame from the first base. Paper-wide results and their limitations: In convalescent patients, a median around 86% of post-vaccine SARS-CoV-2-reactive clones were detected only after vaccination, suggesting vaccine-specific priming. Only a relatively small number of convalescent patients were included in the study, and early timepoints following natural infection were not analyzed. Of the vaccine-specific clones found in convalescent patients, nearly all (304 of 307) were mono-reactive for SARS-CoV-2 spike instead of being cross-reactive with common cold coronaviruses. The median number of SARS-CoV-2-reactive clonotypes rose from 20 to 25 after infection to some 37 after vaccination, but the change was not significant.

This clonotype counts as medium-sized (0.01 to 0.1%). This clone's antigen is unknown. No much larger clone exists at a distance of one base, and base qualities are not known. According to the study, the label for this sample's treatment or condition signals: 10-day PBMC culture with coronavirus spike peptide pools or control peptides (ViraFEST assay). The study used the ViraFEST assay, which expanded antigen-specific T cells with peptide pools and then identified expanded clonotypes by TCR sequencing. Positive SARS-CoV-2 PCR tests in the convalescent patients dated from March to December 2020, before Alpha, Beta and Delta variants emerged in the United States. PBMCs were cultured at fewer than 2.5 million per well in IMDM supplemented with approximately 5% human AB serum and roughly 10 IU/ml IL-2, with about 10 ug/ml peptide pools added. Half of the culture medium was replaced with fresh IL-2-containing medium on days 3 and 7. CD4+ T cells were isolated after about 10 days of culture through negative selection using the EasySep CD4+ T cell isolation kit. Ficoll-Paque Plus gradient centrifugation was used to isolate PBMCs from whole blood, and the isolated PBMCs were then either used fresh or cryopreserved at -140C. Each culture condition was generally run in triplicate wells.

The chain employs TRBV7-2 and TRBJ2-7; a confident D gene designation cannot be given. This clonotype was obtained from a human donor who had recovered from COVID-19. The material sequenced was CD4+ T cells from blood, cultured in vitro, taken after SARS-CoV-2 vaccination. In nucleotides, the sequence is TGTGCCAGCAGCTCAACTCCCTACGAGCAGTACTTC. This codes for CASSSTPYEQYF. Where the CDR3 stops, the reference TRBV7-2 and TRBJ2-7 genes take over; the full variable domain is GAGVSQSPSNKVTEKGKDVELRCDPISGHTALYWYRQSLGQGLEFLIYFQGNSAPDKSGLPSDRFSAERTGGSVSTLTIQRTQQEDSAVYLCASSSTPYEQYFGPGTRLTVT.